The present T cell receptor beta chain was sequenced within a study of PD-L1 blockade in urothelial cancer. Germline V gene data show CDR1 as GTSNPN and CDR2 as SVGIG (reference sequence). Trimming shortened V by 7 bases and J by 2 bases, and 18 bases separated the two germline ends. This CDR3 has 15 residues. Sequencing was performed with immunoSEQ multiplex PCR; in TCRdb, only in-frame clones are kept and a portion is missing. The table lists roughly 29,000 clones, over 75% of them singletons. The sample consisted of PBMCs, taken around atezolizumab (anti-PD-L1) treatment. The genes are TRBV30 and TRBJ1-5; weak D call: TRBD1 (6 bases). The origin of this receptor is a man aged 50-60 years with urothelial cancer. CDR3 DNA sequence: TGTGCCTTGAGATCCTCACAGGGCGGCAATCAGCCCCAGCATTTT. Amino acids: CALRSSQGGNQPQHF.